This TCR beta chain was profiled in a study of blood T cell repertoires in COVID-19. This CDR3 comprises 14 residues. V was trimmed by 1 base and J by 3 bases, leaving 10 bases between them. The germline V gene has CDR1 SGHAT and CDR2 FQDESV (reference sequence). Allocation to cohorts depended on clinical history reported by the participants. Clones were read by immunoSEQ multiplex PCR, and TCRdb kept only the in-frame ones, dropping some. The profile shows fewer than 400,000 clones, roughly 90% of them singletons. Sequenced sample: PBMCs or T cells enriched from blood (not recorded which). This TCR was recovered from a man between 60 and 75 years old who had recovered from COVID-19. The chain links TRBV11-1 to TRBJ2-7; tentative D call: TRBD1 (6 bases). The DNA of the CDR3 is TGTGCCAGCAGCTTAGAAGTGGACAGCTACGAGCAGTACTTC. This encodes CASSLEVDSYEQYF.